The 30 T cell receptor beta chains reported below all come from one sample, sequenced in a study of T cell responses to AZD1222 COVID-19 vaccine. The data were produced by immunoSEQ multiplex PCR, yet TCRdb's version contains in-frame clones alone and is incomplete. The table records roughly 140,000 clones, about 90% of them present only once. Sequenced here: peripheral blood, sampled 28 days after the second AZD1222 dose. Source of these receptors: an adult who received the AZD1222 COVID-19 vaccine.

J is TRBJ2-5 and V is TRBV27; D is perhaps TRBD1 (6 bases). Trimming took 4 bases from V and 5 from J, leaving 17 bases between them. Per the germline V gene, CDR1 is MNHEY and CDR2 is SMNVEV (reference sequence). CDR3 size: 15 residues. The CDR3 DNA sequence: TGTGCCAGCAGTTCCTCGAGGGGGTCTATCGAGACCCAGTACTTC. Protein: CASSSSRGSIETQYF.

The chain combines TRBV6-5 with TRBJ1-1, with D maybe TRBD1 (5 bases). The V gene's germline CDR1 is MNHEY and CDR2 SVGAGI. The CDR3 consists of 14 residues. Trimming took 7 bases from V and 0 from J, leaving 12 bases between them. CDR3: CASTLGRMNTEAFF. CDR3 nucleotides: TGTGCCAGCACCCTGGGACGGATGAACACTGAAGCTTTCTTT.

The rearrangement links TRBV4-1 to TRBJ1-3; no clear D. This CDR3 is 16 amino acids long. Germline V gene sequence: CDR1 MGHRA, CDR2 YSYEKL. The V end lost 3 bases, the J end lost 5 bases, and 17 bases lay between the germline ends. CDR3 residues: CASSHLRTRGRNTIYF. The CDR3 nucleotides read TGCGCCAGCAGCCACCTCAGGACGCGCGGGAGAAACACCATATATTTT.

The chain employs TRBV11-2 and TRBJ2-7; no reliable D call. There are 14 residues in the CDR3. The germline CDR1 and CDR2 sequences are SGHAT and FQNNGV. V dropped 1 base and J dropped 2 bases, with 9 bases sitting between them. The CDR3 DNA reads TGTGCCAGCAGCTTAGGAGGTTCCCCCTACGAGCAGTACTTC. Amino acid sequence: CASSLGGSPYEQYF.

This chain joins TRBV5-5 and TRBJ1-6; 9 bases fit TRBD1. The CDR3 runs 15 residues. Germline V gene data show CDR1 as SGHKS and CDR2 as YYEKEE (reference sequence). Trimming took 3 bases from V and 5 from J; bases not matched to a gene: 3. CDR3 in DNA: TGTGCCAGCAGCTGGGACAGGGACGATAATTCACCCCTCCACTTT. It codes for CASSWDRDDNSPLHF.

The chain recombines TRBV3-1 (or the pseudogene TRBV3-2) with TRBJ2-1; 8 positions agree with TRBD2. Germline V CDR1 and CDR2: LGHDT, YNNKEL (reference sequence). The CDR3 is 15 amino acids. J was trimmed by 0 bases and V by 6 bases; bases with no gene match: 4. CDR3 loop: CASRPSGFSYNEQFF. The CDR3 nucleotides read TGTGCCAGCAGACCTAGCGGGTTCTCCTACAATGAGCAGTTCTTC.

The rearrangement uses TRBV6-5 and TRBJ2-1; unclear D gene. Germline V gives CDR1 MNHEY, CDR2 SVGAGI. The CDR3 runs 14 residues. V dropped 0 bases and J dropped 7 bases, with 10 bases sitting between them. The CDR3 sequence: CASSYSARWNEQFF. The CDR3 bases are TGTGCCAGCAGTTACTCGGCCAGGTGGAATGAGCAGTTCTTC.

This chain joins TRBV2 and TRBJ2-7; 8 bases agree with TRBD2. V lost 2 bases, J lost 5 bases, and 8 bases stayed unmatched. Per the germline V gene, CDR1 is SNHLY and CDR2 is FYNNEI. The CDR3 spans 15 residues. CDR3: CASSEISGRNNEQYF. The DNA for the CDR3 is TGTGCCAGCAGTGAAATAAGCGGGAGAAATAACGAGCAGTACTTC.

The chain carries TRBV2 and TRBJ1-1, with D maybe TRBD1 (5 bases). The CDR3 spans 16 residues. V lost 2 bases and J lost 4, with 17 bases in between. CDR1 is SNHLY and CDR2 is FYNNEI in the germline V gene. The CDR3 here is CASSESPGFLSTEAFF. For the CDR3, the DNA is TGTGCCAGCAGTGAATCCCCAGGGTTTCTGAGCACTGAAGCTTTCTTT.

Only a few counts were recorded for this clone. The chain combines TRBV6-5 with TRBJ1-5; 10 nucleotides align to TRBD1. The germline gives CDR1 MNHEY, CDR2 SVGAGI. The junction had 9 bases not matched to a gene; V was cut back by 7 bases and J by 6 bases. The CDR3 length is 15 residues. The CDR3 sequence is CASNHGQGEGQPQHF. CDR3 DNA sequence: TGTGCCAGCAATCACGGACAGGGGGAGGGTCAGCCCCAGCATTTT.

The chain joins TRBV14 to TRBJ1-1, with D possibly matching TRBD1 (5 bases). V lost 1 base to trimming and J lost 1 base, with 19 bases between them. Germline values: CDR1 SGHDN, CDR2 FVKESK. The CDR3 runs 18 residues. The CDR3 DNA follows: TGTGCCAGCAGCCAAGGGGGCGGACGGAGATTCTCGAACACTGAAGCTTTCTTT. Encoded protein: CASSQGGGRRFSNTEAFF.

V gene TRBV18 combines with J gene TRBJ1-5; unclear D gene. Germline V gene data show CDR1 as KGHSH and CDR2 as LQKENI. Trimming took 1 base from V and 7 from J, leaving 17 bases between them. This CDR3 region has 16 residues. The CDR3 DNA follows: TGTGCCAGCTCACCACAGGCCCTAGCCGACGGACAGCCCCAGCATTTT. Translated: CASSPQALADGQPQHF.

The chain combines TRBV5-8 with TRBJ2-4, with D perhaps TRBD1 or TRBD2 (5 bases each). V lost 1 base and J 8 bases, leaving 7 bases between the germline ends. This CDR3 is built from 12 residues. Germline V gene lookup returns CDR1 SGHTS and CDR2 YDEGEE. CDR3 DNA sequence: TGTGCCAGCAGCTTGTTGGGGGACATTCAGTACTTC. Translation: CASSLLGDIQYF.

For this clone: This specimen includes other DNA sequences encoding the same CDR3. The chain couples TRBV30 to TRBJ1-6; the D is unclear. Trimming left V 1 base short and J 5 bases short, with 6 bases between. This CDR3 contains 13 residues. CDR1 is GTSNPN and CDR2 is SVGIG in the germline V gene (reference sequence). DNA of the CDR3: TGTGCCTGGAGTGAAACGGATAATTCACCCCTCCACTTT. Amino acid sequence: CAWSETDNSPLHF.

The V gene is TRBV30, the J gene TRBJ1-2; D is possibly TRBD1 (6 bases). V shed 2 bases and J shed 4 bases, with 14 bases lying between them. Germline assignment: CDR1 GTSNPN and CDR2 SVGIG (reference sequence). The CDR3 consists of 14 residues. The chain's CDR3 is CAWSPTDSGYGYTF. The CDR3 nucleotides read TGTGCCTGGAGTCCGACGGACAGCGGCTATGGCTACACCTTC.

V and J are TRBV6-5 and TRBJ1-2, with TRBD1 matching 7 bases. This CDR3 is 14 amino acids long. CDR1 and CDR2 (germline): MNHEY, SVGAGI. J lost 8 bases, V lost 5 bases, and 11 bases had no gene match. CDR3 loop: CASSPGTALGGYTF. CDR3 bases: TGTGCCAGCAGTCCCGGGACAGCCCTCGGCGGCTACACCTTC.

CDR3 amino acids: CASSSNRGEPYNEQFF. CDR3 DNA sequence: TGTGCCAGCAGTTCCAACAGGGGGGAACCCTACAATGAGCAGTTCTTC. The rearrangement links TRBV27 to TRBJ2-1; TRBD1 matches 8 bases. J lost 2 bases, V lost 4 bases, and 7 bases had no gene match. This CDR3 comprises 16 residues. The germline V gene has CDR1 MNHEY and CDR2 SMNVEV (reference sequence).

The rearrangement joins TRBV10-2 to TRBJ2-7; 7 bases line up with TRBD1. Germline CDR1 reads WSHSY; CDR2 reads SAAADI. The CDR3 contains 12 residues. V shed 5 bases and J 3 bases; nucleotides not matched to a gene: 1. The CDR3 spells CASSSGGYEQYF. CDR3 bases: TGCGCCAGCAGTTCAGGGGGCTACGAGCAGTACTTC.

The chain couples TRBV5-1 to TRBJ1-2; TRBD1 aligns across 8 bases. Germline V gene sequence: CDR1 SGHRS, CDR2 YFSETQ. V gave up 3 bases and J gave up 4 bases; unmatched junction bases: 11. The CDR3 covers 16 residues. CDR3 region: CASSSRTGFEGYGYTF. For the CDR3, the DNA is TGCGCCAGCAGCTCCAGGACAGGGTTCGAGGGCTATGGCTACACCTTC.

The V and J genes are TRBV7-6 and TRBJ2-7; D gene unclear. V was shortened by 7 bases and J by 1 base, with 14 bases between the two germline ends. This CDR3 contains 14 residues. Germline CDR1 reads SGHVS; CDR2 reads FNYEAQ. The CDR3 loop reads CASTPSPVSYEQYF. The CDR3 nucleotides are TGTGCCAGCACACCAAGCCCGGTTTCCTACGAGCAGTACTTC.

The J gene is TRBJ2-2, the V gene TRBV6-2 or TRBV6-3; tentative D call: TRBD1 (5 bases). CDR3 length equals 15 residues. Trimming took off 5 bases at V and 0 bases at J, with 10 bases between the two ends. The germline V gene has CDR1 MNHEY and CDR2 SVGEGT. The chain's CDR3 is CASSGWGANTGELFF. CDR3 coding DNA: TGTGCCAGCAGTGGGTGGGGCGCGAACACCGGGGAGCTGTTTTTT.

The chain links TRBV11-2 to TRBJ1-2; no clear D. The CDR3 totals 12 residues. The V gene lost 5 bases and the J gene lost 5 bases, with 9 bases spanning the gap. CDR1 is SGHAT and CDR2 is FQNNGV in the germline V gene. CDR3 nucleotide sequence: TGTGCCAGCAGCCAGGCTCGGTATGGCTACACCTTC. Its translation: CASSQARYGYTF. Looking up the rest from reference TRBV11-2 and TRBJ1-2 gives the full variable domain: EAGVAQSPRYKIIEKRQSVAFWCNPISGHATLYWYQQILGQGPKLLIQFQNNGVVDDSQLPKDRFSAERLKGVDSTLKIQPAKLEDSAVYLCASSQARYGYTFGSGTRLTVV.

V usage is TRBV15 and J usage is TRBJ2-1; the D is unclear. CDR1 and CDR2 from the germline V gene are LNHNV and YYDKDF (reference sequence). CDR3 length: 9 residues. Trimming left V 7 bases short and J 10 bases short, with 5 bases between. The CDR3 nucleotides read TGTGCCACCAAGTGCGAGCAGTTCTTC. Protein sequence: CATKCEQFF.

The chain is built from TRBV28 and TRBJ1-4; unclear D gene. This CDR3 contains 14 residues. CDR1 is MDHEN, CDR2 SYDVKM, per germline. Trimming pared 5 bases from V and 6 bases from J, leaving 13 bases between. The CDR3 bases are TGTGCCAGCAGTACCGGCAGTGGGGATGAAAAACTGTTTTTT. Translating it yields CASSTGSGDEKLFF.

V is TRBV19 and J is TRBJ2-3; 9 bases are shared with TRBD1. The germline V gene has CDR1 LNHDA and CDR2 SQIVND (reference sequence). This CDR3 has 16 amino acids. Trimming removed 5 bases from V and 0 bases from J; junction bases left unmatched: 6. As DNA, the CDR3 is TGTGCCAGTAGTTCCCCCGGGACAGGGAGCACAGATACGCAGTATTTT. Translation gives CASSSPGTGSTDTQYF.

V and J are TRBV9 and TRBJ2-5; the match to TRBD1 covers 11 bases. Germline trimming cut 5 bases from V and 4 bases from J; bases unmatched to any gene: 1. The CDR3 has 13 amino acids. In germline, CDR1 is SGDLS, CDR2 YYNGEE. This CDR3 reads CASRGQGAETQYF. Here the CDR3 DNA reads TGTGCCAGCAGAGGACAGGGGGCAGAGACCCAGTACTTC.

This clone is a singleton in its sample. V is TRBV3-1 (or the pseudogene TRBV3-2) and J is TRBJ1-5; D gene ambiguous. Germline CDR1 and CDR2: LGHDT and YNNKEL (reference sequence). CDR3 length equals 13 residues. Trimming removed 0 bases at V and 8 bases at J, with 8 bases between. The CDR3, as DNA: TGTGCCAGCAGCCAAGACTTGAAGGAGCCCCAGCATTTT. Translated, it gives CASSQDLKEPQHF.

This chain uses TRBV4-2 with TRBJ1-2; no reliable D call. Trimming left V 0 bases short and J 3 bases short, with 11 bases between. This CDR3 contains 15 residues. Germline assignment: CDR1 LGHNA and CDR2 YNFKEQ. CDR3 DNA sequence: TGTGCCAGCAGCCAAGATGGAGGGCAGTACTATGGCTACACCTTC. Translated: CASSQDGGQYYGYTF.

The CDR3 reads CASSPQGRGSYEQYF. CDR3 nucleotide sequence: TGTGCCAGCTCACCACAGGGGCGCGGAAGCTACGAGCAGTACTTC. The chain recombines TRBV18 with TRBJ2-7; tentatively, D is TRBD1 (5 bases). This CDR3 comprises 15 residues. Trimming left V 1 base short and J 3 bases short, with 13 bases between. Germline CDR1 and CDR2: KGHSH and LQKENI.

The rearrangement uses TRBV7-6 and TRBJ1-1; D gene unclear. Germline CDR1 and CDR2: SGHVS and FNYEAQ. The CDR3 runs 11 residues. Trimming removed 1 base from V and 7 bases from J, with 4 bases in between. CDR3: CASSLEGEAFF. As DNA, the CDR3 is TGTGCCAGCAGCTTAGAGGGTGAAGCTTTCTTT.